This TCR beta chain originates from a study of blood T cell repertoires in COVID-19. Study-wide context: The origin of the acute and convalescent COVID-19 samples was the United States, Italy and Spain. Sources were T cells, B-cell-depleted T cells, or PBMCs; the material itself was cDNA or gDNA.

Trimming pared 1 base from V and 9 bases from J, leaving 16 bases between. The CDR3 is 15 amino acids. CDR1 and CDR2 from the germline V gene are KGHSH and LQKENI. Per the original data handling: The assay estimated nucleated cells by amplifying reference gene primers. The method was immunoSEQ multiplex PCR; TCRdb's version includes in-frame clones alone and lacks a portion of them. D and trimming were read from the DNA, whereas the V and J calls and clone size are those reported in that table. The sample carries 250,000 to 300,000 clones, over 75% recorded once. This clone was counted between two and nine times.

This clonotype originated in a woman in her fifties or sixties with acute or convalescent COVID-19. Sequences were obtained from peripheral blood. The gene calls are TRBV18 and TRBJ2-1, with a tentative D call TRBD2 (5 bases). The CDR3, as DNA: TGTGCCAGCTCACCACGGAAGCAGGAGGTAGGTGAGCAGTTCTTC. Translating gives CASSPRKQEVGEQFF.